This T cell receptor (beta chain) stems from a study of cytomegalovirus exposure and HLA in healthy donors. Trimming shortened V by 4 bases and J by 1 base, and 11 bases separated the two germline ends. Germline CDR1 reads SGHRS; CDR2 reads YFSETQ. The CDR3 has 14 residues. Amplification used 60 Vbeta primers and 13 Jbeta primers. Libraries were prepared by immunoSEQ multiplex PCR; TCRdb keeps only in-frame clonotypes and omits some of them. Altogether 200,000 to 250,000 clones are present, 75% to 85% being singletons, with the ten largest covering less than 3.5%. This chain connects TRBV5-1 to TRBJ1-1, with D perhaps TRBD1 (6 bases). The specimen sequenced was PBMCs. This clonotype was obtained from a woman between 35 and 50 years old in good health and CMV-seronegative. For the CDR3, the DNA is TGCGCCAGCAGCCGAGGGGGACCGAACACTGAAGCTTTCTTT. It translates to CASSRGGPNTEAFF.